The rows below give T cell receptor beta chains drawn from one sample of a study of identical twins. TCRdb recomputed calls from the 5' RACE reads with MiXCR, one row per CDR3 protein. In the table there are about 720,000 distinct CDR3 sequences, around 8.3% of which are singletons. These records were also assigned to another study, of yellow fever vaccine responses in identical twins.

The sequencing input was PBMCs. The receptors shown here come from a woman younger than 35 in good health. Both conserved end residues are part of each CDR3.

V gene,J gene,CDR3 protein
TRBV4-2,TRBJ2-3,CASSDGGQGGADTQYF
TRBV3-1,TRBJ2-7,CACCQQMVSSYEQYF
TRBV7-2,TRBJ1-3,CASSLVAIVSGNTIYF
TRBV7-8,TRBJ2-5,CASSREGGQETQYF
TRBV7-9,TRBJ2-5,CASSLIRDPRETQYF
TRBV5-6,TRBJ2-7,CASSGPGFSYEQYF
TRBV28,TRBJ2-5,CASRRRQETQYF
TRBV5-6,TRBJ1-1,CASILQGANENTEAFF
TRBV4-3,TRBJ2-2,CASSQDRGYDTGELFF
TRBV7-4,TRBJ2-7,CASSSRLTYF
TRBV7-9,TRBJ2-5,CASSPRQGTGDF
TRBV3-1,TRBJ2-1,CASSQKGNEQFF
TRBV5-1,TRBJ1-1,CASSLVPGLYTEAFF
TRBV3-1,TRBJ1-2,CASSQVTGGSSGYTF
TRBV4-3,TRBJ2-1,CASSHSGTTNEQFF
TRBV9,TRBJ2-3,CASSVGVGQRTDTQYF
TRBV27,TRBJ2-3,CASSSRQVSTDTQYF
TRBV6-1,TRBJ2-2,CASSNTGTSGGLNTGELFF
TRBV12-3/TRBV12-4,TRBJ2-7,CASSSLDVYEQYF
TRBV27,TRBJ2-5,CASSLGGSVDWETQYF
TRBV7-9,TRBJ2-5,CASSLGGIETQYF
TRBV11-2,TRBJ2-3,CASSPTDRGAQYF
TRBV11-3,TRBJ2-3,CASSYGTSGRDTDTQYF
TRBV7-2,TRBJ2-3,CASSLGKNTQYF
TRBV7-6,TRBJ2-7,CASSLGMVGRHGEQYF
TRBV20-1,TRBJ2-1,CSGGPAPGYNNEQFF
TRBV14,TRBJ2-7,CASSQGSGMNSYEQYF
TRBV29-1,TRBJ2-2,CSVEIWITGELFF
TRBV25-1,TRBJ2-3,CASSDRIAGADTQYF
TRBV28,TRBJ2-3,CASSFRAWGTDTQYF
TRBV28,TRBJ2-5,CASGTGQLETQYF
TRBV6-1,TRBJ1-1,CASSEVGHGRRVTEAFF
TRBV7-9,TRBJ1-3,CASRIGSGNTIYF
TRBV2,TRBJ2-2,CASSERQLNTGELFF
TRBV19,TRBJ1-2,CASSTLGGYTF
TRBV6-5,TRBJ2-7,CASSYQAASQYEQYF
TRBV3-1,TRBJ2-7,CASSHPGQGAYEQYF
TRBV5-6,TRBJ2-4,CASSRTGVKNIQYF
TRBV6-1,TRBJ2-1,CASRPRSSGGEQFF
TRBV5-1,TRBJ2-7,CASSLAFNKGLADRSYEQYF
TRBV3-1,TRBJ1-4,CASSSRRGEKFF
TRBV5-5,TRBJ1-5,CASSPAADGLQPQHF
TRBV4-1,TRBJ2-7,CASSQVQAGSYYEQYF
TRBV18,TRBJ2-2,CASSPTGTGNTGELFF
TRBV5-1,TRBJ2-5,CASSLRGSQETQYF
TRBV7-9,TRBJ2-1,CASSLESGPNSYNEQFF
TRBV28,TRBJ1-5,CASSLRQGISNQPQHF